Here is one T cell receptor (beta chain) with its context. In the original workflow: Amplification with reference gene primers provided the estimates of nucleated cell counts. TCRdb keeps only in-frame clones here, not all; method: immunoSEQ multiplex PCR. V and J calls and clone size are as listed in that table; D and trimming were resolved from the DNA. The sample has 68,000 or so clones; 85% to 90% are singletons. This sample is drawn from a study of blood T cell repertoires in COVID-19. Study summary: Sources were T cells, B-cell-depleted T cells, or PBMCs; the material itself was cDNA or gDNA.

V was cut by 5 bases and J by 1 base, with 9 bases left in between. Per the germline V gene, CDR1 is SGHVS and CDR2 is FQNEAQ. CDR3 length equals 14 residues. V is TRBV7-8 and J is TRBJ1-5; possibly TRBD1 for D (6 bases). Specimen: peripheral blood. This receptor was taken from a man aged 45-65 years with acute or convalescent COVID-19. CDR3 loop: CASSRQESNQPQHF. CDR3 coding DNA: TGTGCCAGCAGCAGACAGGAGAGCAATCAGCCCCAGCATTTT.